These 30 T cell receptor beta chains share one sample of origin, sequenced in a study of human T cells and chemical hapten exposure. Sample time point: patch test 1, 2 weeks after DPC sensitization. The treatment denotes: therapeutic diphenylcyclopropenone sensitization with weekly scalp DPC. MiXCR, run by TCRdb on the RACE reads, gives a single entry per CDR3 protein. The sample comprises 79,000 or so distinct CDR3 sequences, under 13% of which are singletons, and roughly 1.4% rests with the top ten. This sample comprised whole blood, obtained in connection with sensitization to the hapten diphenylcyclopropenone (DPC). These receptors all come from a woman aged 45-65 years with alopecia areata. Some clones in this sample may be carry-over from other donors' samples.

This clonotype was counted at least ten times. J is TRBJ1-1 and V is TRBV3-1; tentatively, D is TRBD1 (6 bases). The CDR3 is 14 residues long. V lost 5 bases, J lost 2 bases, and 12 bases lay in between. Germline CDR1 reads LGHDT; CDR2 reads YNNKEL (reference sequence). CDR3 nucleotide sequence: TGTGCCAGCAGCACGCGACAGGACAACACTGAAGCTTTCTTT. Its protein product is CASSTRQDNTEAFF.

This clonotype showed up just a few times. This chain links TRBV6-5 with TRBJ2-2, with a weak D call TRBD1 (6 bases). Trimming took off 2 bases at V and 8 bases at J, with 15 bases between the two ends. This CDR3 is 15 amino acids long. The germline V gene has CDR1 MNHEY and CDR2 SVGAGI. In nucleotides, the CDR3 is TGTGCCAGCAGTTACGACAGGACCCGCACGGGGGAGCTGTTTTTT. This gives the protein CASSYDRTRTGELFF.

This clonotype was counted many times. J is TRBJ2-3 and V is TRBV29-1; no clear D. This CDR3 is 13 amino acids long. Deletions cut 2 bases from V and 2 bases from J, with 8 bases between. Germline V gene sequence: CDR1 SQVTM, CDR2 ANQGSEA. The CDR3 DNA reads TGCAGCGTTGAATTCGTCGTCACAGATACGCAGTATTTT. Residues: CSVEFVVTDTQYF.

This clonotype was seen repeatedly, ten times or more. In DNA form, the CDR3 reads TGTGCCAGCAGTTTGAGGACTAGCCCGCAGTATTTT. It is translated as CASSLRTSPQYF. This sequence joins TRBV28 and TRBJ2-3; 8 bases align to TRBD2. There are 12 residues in the CDR3. Germline lookup yields CDR1 MDHEN and CDR2 SYDVKM. With 3 bases clipped from V and 10 bases from J, the junction kept 3 bases outside the gene matches.

The CDR3 loop reads CASSVQGVDYGYTF. As DNA, the CDR3 is TGTGCCAGCAGTGTCCAGGGAGTGGACTATGGCTACACCTTC. This rearrangement joins TRBV28 to TRBJ1-2, with D perhaps matching TRBD1 (5 bases). The germline V gene encodes CDR1 MDHEN and CDR2 SYDVKM. The ends were cut back, 5 bases at V and 3 bases at J, with 13 bases in the middle. The CDR3 consists of 14 residues.

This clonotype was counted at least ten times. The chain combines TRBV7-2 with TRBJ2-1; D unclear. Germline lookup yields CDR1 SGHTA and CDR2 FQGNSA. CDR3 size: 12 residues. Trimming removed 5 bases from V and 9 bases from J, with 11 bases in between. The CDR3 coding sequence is TGTGCCAGCAGCCGCGCTGATGGTGAGCAGTTCTTC. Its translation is CASSRADGEQFF. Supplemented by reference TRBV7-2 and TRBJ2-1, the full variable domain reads GAGVSQSPSNKVTEKGKDVELRCDPISGHTALYWYRQSLGQGLEFLIYFQGNSAPDKSGLPSDRFSAERTGGSVSTLTIQRTQQEDSAVYLCASSRADGEQFFGPGTRLTVL.

Here the CDR3 reads CASSGTEAFF. DNA of the CDR3: TGTGCCAGCAGTGGCACTGAAGCTTTCTTT. The chain has TRBV11-2 and TRBJ1-1, with unresolved D. The CDR3 spans 10 residues. Per germline, CDR1 SGHAT and CDR2 FQNNGV. V shed 6 bases and J shed 4 bases, with 3 bases lying between them.

The CDR3 coding sequence is TGTGCCAGCAGCATCAACCCGGGACAGGGAGCGACCTACGAGCAGTACTTC. This gives the protein CASSINPGQGATYEQYF. This chain uses TRBV21-1 with TRBJ2-7; the listed D gene, TRBD1, was not tested against the DNA. TRBV21-1 has pseudogene status. The CDR3 has 17 residues.

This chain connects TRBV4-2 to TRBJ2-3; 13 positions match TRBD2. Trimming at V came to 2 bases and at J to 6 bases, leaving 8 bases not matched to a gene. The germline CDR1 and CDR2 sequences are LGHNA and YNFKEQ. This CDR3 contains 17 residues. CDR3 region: CASSQIGTSGDGDTQYF. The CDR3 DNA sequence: TGTGCCAGCAGCCAAATCGGGACTAGCGGGGATGGGGATACGCAGTATTTT.

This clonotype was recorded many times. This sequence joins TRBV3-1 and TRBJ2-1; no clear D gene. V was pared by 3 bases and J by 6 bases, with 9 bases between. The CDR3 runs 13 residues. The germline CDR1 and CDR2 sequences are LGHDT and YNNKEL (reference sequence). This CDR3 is CASSHGVVNEQFF. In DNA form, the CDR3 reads TGTGCCAGCAGCCATGGGGTGGTCAATGAGCAGTTCTTC.

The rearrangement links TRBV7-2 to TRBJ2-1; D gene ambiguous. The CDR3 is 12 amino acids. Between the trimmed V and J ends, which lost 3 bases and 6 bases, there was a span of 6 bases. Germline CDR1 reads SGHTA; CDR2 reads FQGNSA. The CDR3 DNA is TGTGCCAGCAGCTTCTTCGCCAATGAGCAGTTCTTC. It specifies CASSFFANEQFF.

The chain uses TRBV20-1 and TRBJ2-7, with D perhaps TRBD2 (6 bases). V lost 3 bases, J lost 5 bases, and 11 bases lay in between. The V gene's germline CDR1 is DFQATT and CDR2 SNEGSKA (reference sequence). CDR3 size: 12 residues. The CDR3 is CSARGDWDEQYF. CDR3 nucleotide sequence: TGCAGTGCTAGGGGGGACTGGGACGAGCAGTACTTC.

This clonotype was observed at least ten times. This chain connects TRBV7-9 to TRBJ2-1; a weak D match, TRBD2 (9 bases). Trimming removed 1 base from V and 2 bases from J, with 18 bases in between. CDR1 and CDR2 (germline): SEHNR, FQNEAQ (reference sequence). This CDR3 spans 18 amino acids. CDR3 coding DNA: TGTGCCAGCAGCTTAGGGACAGGGTGGACTAGCGCCTACAATGAGCAGTTCTTC. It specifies CASSLGTGWTSAYNEQFF.

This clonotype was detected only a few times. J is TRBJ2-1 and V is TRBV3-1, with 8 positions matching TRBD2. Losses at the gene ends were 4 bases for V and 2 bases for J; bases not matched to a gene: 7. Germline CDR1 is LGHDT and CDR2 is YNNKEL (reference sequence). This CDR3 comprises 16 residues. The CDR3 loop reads CASSPPGGGTYNEQFF. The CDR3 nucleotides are TGTGCCAGCAGCCCCCCGGGGGGGGGGACCTACAATGAGCAGTTCTTC.

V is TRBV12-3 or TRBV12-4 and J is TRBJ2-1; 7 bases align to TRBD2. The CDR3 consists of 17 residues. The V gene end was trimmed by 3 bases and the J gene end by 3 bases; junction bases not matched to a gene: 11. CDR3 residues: CASSFYLGGSSYNEQFF. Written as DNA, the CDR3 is TGTGCCAGCAGTTTTTATTTAGGCGGGAGTAGCTACAATGAGCAGTTCTTC.

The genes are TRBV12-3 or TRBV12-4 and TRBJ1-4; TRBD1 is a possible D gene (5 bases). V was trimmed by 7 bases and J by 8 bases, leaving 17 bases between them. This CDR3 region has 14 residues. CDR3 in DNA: TGTGCCAGCACCGTGGCTGGGGGAGGCGAAAAACTGTTTTTT. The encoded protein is CASTVAGGGEKLFF.

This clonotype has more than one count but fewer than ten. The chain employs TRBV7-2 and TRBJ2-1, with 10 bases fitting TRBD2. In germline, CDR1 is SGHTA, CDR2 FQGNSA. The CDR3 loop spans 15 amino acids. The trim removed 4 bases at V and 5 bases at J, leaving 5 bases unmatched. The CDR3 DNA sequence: TGTGCCAGCAGCTGGGGACTAGCGAAAAACAATGAGCAGTTCTTC. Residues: CASSWGLAKNNEQFF.

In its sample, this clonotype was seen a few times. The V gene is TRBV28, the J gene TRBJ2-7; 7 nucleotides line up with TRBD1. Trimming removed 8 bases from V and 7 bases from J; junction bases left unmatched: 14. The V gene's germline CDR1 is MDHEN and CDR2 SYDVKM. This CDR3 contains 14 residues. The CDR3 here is CASSSGTVLVEQYF. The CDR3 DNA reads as TGTGCCAGCTCATCGGGGACAGTTCTTGTGGAGCAGTACTTC.

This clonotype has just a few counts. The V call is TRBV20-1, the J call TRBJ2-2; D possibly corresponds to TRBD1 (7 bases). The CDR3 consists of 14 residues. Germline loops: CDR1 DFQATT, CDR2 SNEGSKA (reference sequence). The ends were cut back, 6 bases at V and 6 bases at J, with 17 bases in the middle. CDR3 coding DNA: TGCAGTGCGACACAATCCAGGGGGGCCGGGGAGCTGTTTTTT. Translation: CSATQSRGAGELFF.

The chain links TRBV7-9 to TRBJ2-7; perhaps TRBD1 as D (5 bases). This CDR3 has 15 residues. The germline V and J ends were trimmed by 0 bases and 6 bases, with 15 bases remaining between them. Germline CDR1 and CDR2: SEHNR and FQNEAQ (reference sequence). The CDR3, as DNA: TGTGCCAGCAGCTTAGCCAGGGCGTTTATGGGCGAGCAGTACTTC. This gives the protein CASSLARAFMGEQYF.

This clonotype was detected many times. CDR3 amino acids: CASRLGQTGANVLTF. DNA of the CDR3: TGTGCCAGTAGGCTAGGCCAGACTGGGGCCAACGTCCTGACTTTC. The chain couples TRBV19 to TRBJ2-6; D remains unclear. The CDR3 is 15 residues long. Trimming took 6 bases from V and 2 from J, leaving 11 bases between them. Germline values: CDR1 LNHDA, CDR2 SQIVND (reference sequence).

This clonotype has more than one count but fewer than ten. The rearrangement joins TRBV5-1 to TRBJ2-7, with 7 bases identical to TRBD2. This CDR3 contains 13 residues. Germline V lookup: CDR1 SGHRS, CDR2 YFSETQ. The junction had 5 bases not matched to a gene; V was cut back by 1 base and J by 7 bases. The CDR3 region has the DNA TGCGCCAGCAGCTTGAATTCGGGAGGTGAGCAGTACTTC. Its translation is CASSLNSGGEQYF.

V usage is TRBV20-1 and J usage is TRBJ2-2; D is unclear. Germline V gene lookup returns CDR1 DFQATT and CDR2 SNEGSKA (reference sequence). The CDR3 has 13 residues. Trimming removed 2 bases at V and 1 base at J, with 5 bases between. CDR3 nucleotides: TGCAGTGCTAGATGGCGGAACACCGGGGAGCTGTTTTTT. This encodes CSARWRNTGELFF.

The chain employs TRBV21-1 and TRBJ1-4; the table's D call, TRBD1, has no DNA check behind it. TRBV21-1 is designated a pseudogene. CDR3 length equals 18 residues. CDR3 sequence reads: CASSKGFPVSTGEEKLFF. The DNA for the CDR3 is TGTGCCAGCAGCAAAGGTTTTCCGGTTTCAACGGGGGAAGAAAAACTGTTTTTT.

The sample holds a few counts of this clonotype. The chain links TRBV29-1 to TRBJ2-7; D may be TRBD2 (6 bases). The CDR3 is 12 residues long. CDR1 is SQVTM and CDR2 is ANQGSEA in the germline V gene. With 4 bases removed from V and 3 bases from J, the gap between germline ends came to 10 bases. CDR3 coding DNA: TGCAGCGTTGTTCACGGGGGCTACGAGCAGTACTTC. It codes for CSVVHGGYEQYF.

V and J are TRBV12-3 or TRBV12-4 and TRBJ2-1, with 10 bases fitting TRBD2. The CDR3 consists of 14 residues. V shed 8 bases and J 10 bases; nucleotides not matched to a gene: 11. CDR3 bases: TGTGCCAGCCGGTTGAGCGGGAGGGCCGGAGAGCAGTTCTTC. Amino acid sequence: CASRLSGRAGEQFF.

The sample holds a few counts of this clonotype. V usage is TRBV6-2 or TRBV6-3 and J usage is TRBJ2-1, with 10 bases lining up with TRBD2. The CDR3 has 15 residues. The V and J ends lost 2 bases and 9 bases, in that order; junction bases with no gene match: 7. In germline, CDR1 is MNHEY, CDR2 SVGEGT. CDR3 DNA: TGTGCCAGCAGTTACGGGCTAGCGGGAGCCGGTGAGCAGTTCTTC. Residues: CASSYGLAGAGEQFF.

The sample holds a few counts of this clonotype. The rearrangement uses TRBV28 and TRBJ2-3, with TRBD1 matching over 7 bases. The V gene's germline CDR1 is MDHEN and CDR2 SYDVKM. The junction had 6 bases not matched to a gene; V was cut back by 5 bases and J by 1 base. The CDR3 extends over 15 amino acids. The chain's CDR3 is CASSRGQVGTDTQYF. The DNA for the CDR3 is TGTGCCAGCAGTCGAGGACAGGTGGGCACAGATACGCAGTATTTT.

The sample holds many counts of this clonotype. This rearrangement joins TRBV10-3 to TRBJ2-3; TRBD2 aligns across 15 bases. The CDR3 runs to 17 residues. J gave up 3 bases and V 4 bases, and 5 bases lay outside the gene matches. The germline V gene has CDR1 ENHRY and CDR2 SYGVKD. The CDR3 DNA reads TGTGCCATCAGTGCGGGACTAGCGGGAGGAGCGACAGATACGCAGTATTTT. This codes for CAISAGLAGGATDTQYF.

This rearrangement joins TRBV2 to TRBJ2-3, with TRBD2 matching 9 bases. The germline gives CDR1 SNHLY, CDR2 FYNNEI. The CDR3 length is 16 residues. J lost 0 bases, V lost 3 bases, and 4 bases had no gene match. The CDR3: CASSEWLAGSTDTQYF. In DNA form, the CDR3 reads TGTGCCAGCAGTGAGTGGCTAGCGGGAAGCACAGATACGCAGTATTTT.